The 11 T cell receptor beta chains below all came from one sample that was sequenced in a study of T cells after yellow fever vaccination. TCRdb independently ran MiXCR on the 5' RACE reads; one entry per CDR3 protein. Here the sample spans about 400,000 distinct CDR3 sequences, 6.2% being singletons. The sequencing used PBMCs, collected 5 days after the yellow fever booster vaccination. The receptors derive from a man younger than 45 who received the YFV17D yellow fever vaccine.

The DNA for the CDR3 is TGCAGTACATCCGCTGTTAGCGGTATGTCCTACGAGCAGTACTTC. Translated, it gives CSTSAVSGMSYEQYF. The J gene is TRBJ2-7, the V gene TRBV20-1; D possibly corresponds to TRBD2 (6 bases). V lost 8 bases and J lost 1, with 21 bases in between. The germline V gene encodes CDR1 DFQATT and CDR2 SNEGSKA (reference sequence). This CDR3 has 15 amino acids.

This clonotype occurred a few times. The chain is built from TRBV19 and TRBJ1-1; D gene ambiguous. The CDR3 is made up of 14 amino acids. Germline CDR1 reads LNHDA; CDR2 reads SQIVND (reference sequence). The V end lost 3 bases, the J end lost 5 bases, and 13 bases lay between the germline ends. CDR3 sequence: CASSMKKAGTEAFF. Here the CDR3 DNA reads TGTGCCAGTAGTATGAAGAAGGCGGGTACTGAAGCTTTCTTT.

This clonotype was observed a few times. J is TRBJ2-3 and V is TRBV7-2, with 10 nucleotides matching TRBD2. V shed 4 bases, J shed 2 bases, and the junction held 3 bases outside the gene matches. The CDR3 covers 15 residues. Germline CDR1 SGHTA, CDR2 FQGNSA. The CDR3 spells CASSSTSGLTDTQYF. CDR3 DNA: TGTGCCAGCAGCTCGACTAGCGGGCTCACAGATACGCAGTATTTT.

This clonotype has ten or more counts. The J gene is TRBJ2-2, the V gene TRBV18, with D possibly matching TRBD1 (5 bases). The V gene's germline CDR1 is KGHSH and CDR2 LQKENI. The length of the CDR3 is 16 residues. V was clipped by 3 bases and J by 0 bases, with 11 bases between them. The CDR3 DNA reads as TGTGCCAGCTCACCGCAGCAGGGCGCGAACACCGGGGAGCTGTTTTTT. Its protein product is CASSPQQGANTGELFF.

This clonotype was observed a few times. Relative to the germline gene, one junction end is altered; a read error may explain this. The chain joins TRBV7-7 to TRBJ2-5; 12 bases are shared with TRBD2. Germline CDR1 and CDR2: SSHAT and FNYEAQ (reference sequence). This CDR3 is 17 amino acids long. Written as DNA, the CDR3 is TGTGCTAGCAGCCCCTGGACTAGCGGGAAGCTTTTGGAGACCCAGTACTTC. Its protein is CASSPWTSGKLLETQYF.

This sequence joins TRBV29-1 and TRBJ2-1, with 10 nucleotides matching TRBD1. Looked up from germline, CDR1 is SQVTM and CDR2 is ANQGSEA. This CDR3 comprises 14 residues. Trimming removed 6 bases from V and 2 bases from J; junction bases left unmatched: 4. CDR3 loop: CSVRQGATYNEQFF. The CDR3 DNA is TGCAGCGTACGACAGGGGGCAACCTACAATGAGCAGTTCTTC.

In its sample, this clonotype was seen many times. The chain recombines TRBV5-1 with TRBJ1-1; D is undetermined. The CDR3 length is 12 residues. In germline, CDR1 is SGHRS, CDR2 YFSETQ. V lost 5 bases and J lost 1, with 6 bases in between. The CDR3 DNA is TGCGCCAGCAGTAAGGGGAACACTGAAGCTTTCTTT. This gives the protein CASSKGNTEAFF.

This clonotype was found a few times. The rearrangement uses TRBV29-1 and TRBJ2-5; the D is unclear. Per the germline V gene, CDR1 is SQVTM and CDR2 is ANQGSEA. The ends were cut back, 6 bases at V and 3 bases at J, with 17 bases in the middle. This CDR3 is 14 amino acids long. The CDR3 sequence is CSVASMAAKETQYF. CDR3 bases: TGCAGCGTGGCTTCGATGGCAGCGAAAGAGACCCAGTACTTC.

This clonotype was detected ten times or more. The rearrangement joins TRBV6-1 to TRBJ2-4; 9 positions match TRBD2. CDR1 is MNHNS and CDR2 is SASEGT in the germline V gene. J gave up 5 bases and V 5 bases, and 16 bases lay outside the gene matches. CDR3 size: 18 residues. As DNA, the CDR3 is TGTGCCAGCAGTATCGGGGGGGAGCTAGCGGGAACGCAAAACATTCAGTACTTC. It encodes CASSIGGELAGTQNIQYF.

This clonotype was seen more than once but under ten times. The chain combines TRBV4-3 with TRBJ2-1, with D tentatively TRBD2 (5 bases). Germline loops: CDR1 LGHNA, CDR2 YSLEER. The CDR3 length is 17 residues. Trimming pared 0 bases from V and 0 bases from J, leaving 12 bases between. This CDR3 is CASSQEQGLNSYNEQFF. The CDR3 coding sequence is TGCGCCAGCAGCCAAGAACAAGGACTGAACTCCTACAATGAGCAGTTCTTC.

V usage is TRBV3-1 and J usage is TRBJ2-7; 11 nucleotides agree with TRBD2. The length of the CDR3 is 16 residues. After removal of 4 bases from V and 3 bases from J, the junction contained 8 bases not matched to a gene. Per germline, CDR1 LGHDT and CDR2 YNNKEL (reference sequence). The CDR3 protein is CASSLRTSGFLYEQYF. CDR3 DNA sequence: TGTGCCAGCAGCCTTCGGACTAGCGGGTTCCTCTACGAGCAGTACTTC.